The next 9 T cell receptor beta chains were all read from a single sample in a study of cytomegalovirus exposure and HLA in healthy donors (dated by TCRdb to between 2016 and 2019). The library relied on the immunoSEQ multiplex PCR assay. For the multiplex PCR, a mixture combining 60 forward primers for TCR Vbeta segments and 13 reverse primers for TCR Jbeta segments was used. TCRdb provides this immuneACCESS table in a form limited to in-frame rearrangements. Some clones are lacking; in checked studies, under half of them reflect an unresolved V gene, and why the rest are absent is not known. The sample has about 110,000 clones on record, approximately 78% of them singletons. The ten largest clones represent 20% to 25% of the sample. The specimen sequenced was PBMCs. The receptors here all came from a man younger than 45 in good health and CMV-seropositive.

The chain joins TRBV5-4 to TRBJ1-1; 7 nucleotides agree with TRBD1. Germline V gene sequence: CDR1 SGHNT, CDR2 YYREEE (reference sequence). CDR3 size: 17 residues. Trimming cost V 4 bases and J 2 bases; bases outside gene matches: 14. CDR3 amino acids: CASSVDRARRKNTEAFF. The DNA of the CDR3 is TGTGCCAGCAGCGTCGACAGGGCGAGGAGGAAAAACACTGAAGCTTTCTTT. The full variable domain, its missing parts supplied by reference TRBV5-4 and TRBJ1-1, is ETGVTQSPTHLIKTRGQQVTLRCSSQSGHNTVSWYQQALGQGPQFIFQYYREEENGRGNFPPRFSGLQFPNYSSELNVNALELDDSALYLCASSVDRARRKNTEAFFGQGTRLTVV.

The genes are TRBV5-4 and TRBJ1-1, with D perhaps TRBD1 (6 bases). Germline V gene data show CDR1 as SGHNT and CDR2 as YYREEE (reference sequence). V was cut by 9 bases and J by 7 bases, with 13 bases left in between. This CDR3 has 11 residues. The CDR3 region is CATQGSGEAFF. In DNA form, the CDR3 reads TGTGCCACCCAGGGGAGCGGTGAAGCTTTCTTT.

This clone was detected a few times. This chain connects TRBV5-4 to TRBJ1-1, with a weak D call TRBD1 (5 bases). Trimming removed 9 bases from V and 4 bases from J, with 16 bases in between. Germline CDR1 is SGHNT and CDR2 is YYREEE (reference sequence). This CDR3 region has 13 residues. CDR3 sequence: CATKVGRVTEAFF. The CDR3, as DNA: TGTGCCACTAAGGTTGGCAGGGTCACTGAAGCTTTCTTT.

The chain is built from TRBV5-4 and TRBJ1-1; D possibly corresponds to TRBD1 (6 bases). This CDR3 has 13 residues. V gave up 0 bases and J gave up 6 bases, with 9 bases separating them. Germline V gene lookup returns CDR1 SGHNT and CDR2 YYREEE (reference sequence). Here the CDR3 reads CASSLATGSEAFF. The CDR3 DNA follows: TGTGCCAGCAGCTTGGCCACAGGGTCTGAAGCTTTCTTT. The complete variable domain, with remaining parts taken from reference TRBV5-4 and TRBJ1-1, reads ETGVTQSPTHLIKTRGQQVTLRCSSQSGHNTVSWYQQALGQGPQFIFQYYREEENGRGNFPPRFSGLQFPNYSSELNVNALELDDSALYLCASSLATGSEAFFGQGTRLTVV.

V usage is TRBV7-8 and J usage is TRBJ2-3, with 7 nucleotides matching TRBD2. The CDR3 sequence is 15 residues long. V lost 2 bases to trimming and J lost 6 bases; unmatched junction nucleotides: 8. Looked up from germline, CDR1 is SGHVS and CDR2 is FQNEAQ. This chain's CDR3 is CASSLLARGGDTQYF. For the CDR3, the DNA is TGTGCCAGCAGCTTACTAGCGCGGGGAGGGGATACGCAGTATTTT.

The chain recombines TRBV7-9 with TRBJ2-2; 8 bases align to TRBD1. Germline V gene sequence: CDR1 SEHNR, CDR2 FQNEAQ (reference sequence). CDR3 length: 17 amino acids. V shed 4 bases and J 4 bases; nucleotides not matched to a gene: 11. The CDR3, as DNA: TGTGCCAGCAGCTCAAAAATACGGACAGGGAGCACCGGGGAGCTGTTTTTT. Translated: CASSSKIRTGSTGELFF.

The V gene is TRBV6-6, the J gene TRBJ1-2, with D perhaps matching TRBD1 (5 bases). The V and J ends lost 8 bases and 3 bases respectively, with 13 bases between them. The CDR3 covers 13 residues. Germline CDR1 and CDR2: MNHNY and SVGAGI (reference sequence). The CDR3 bases are TGTGCCAGCGGACGCGGGGGGGACTATGGCTACACCTTC. It is translated as CASGRGGDYGYTF.

V usage is TRBV20-1 and J usage is TRBJ2-1; D is undetermined. Germline V lookup: CDR1 DFQATT, CDR2 SNEGSKA (reference sequence). The length of the CDR3 is 10 residues. With 6 bases removed from V and 4 bases from J, the gap between germline ends came to 4 bases. The CDR3 coding sequence is TGCAGTGCCTATTACAATGAGCAGTTCTTC. Amino acids: CSAYYNEQFF.

The chain combines TRBV2 with TRBJ2-2; the match to TRBD1 covers 8 bases. The V gene end was trimmed by 5 bases and the J gene end by 1 base; junction bases not matched to a gene: 3. The CDR3 sequence is 15 residues long. CDR1 and CDR2 (germline): SNHLY, FYNNEI. CDR3 in amino acids: CASSRQGRNTGELFF. In DNA, the CDR3 is TGTGCCAGCAGTCGACAGGGGAGGAACACCGGGGAGCTGTTTTTT.